The T cell receptor (beta chain) under discussion was sequenced for a study of identical twins (dated by TCRdb to between 2015 and 2016). Notes on the research overall: To test whether fetal clonotypes persist, the study used deep sequencing on TCR alpha and beta repertoires from monozygotic twins, unrelated adults of various ages, and cord blood. Replicate twin experiments were performed at different times using different library preparation protocols to rule out contamination.

All donors were healthy Caucasians. The twin cohort comprised three pairs of female monozygotic twins, all aged about 18 to 30 years. CD4+ and CD8+ T cell populations were isolated with positive isolation kits from Invitrogen. Library preparation used 5' RACE. TCRdb lists the instrument as Illumina HiSeq 2000. Template switching introduced a universal primer binding site; the final cDNA contained a unique molecular identifier, enabling accurate counting of TCR cDNA molecules. First-strand cDNA for TCR alpha and beta chains was synthesized from specific primers in the conserved constant-segment region. To control for contamination, every cDNA library was double barcoded, receiving both a SMART-Mk sample barcode and Illumina barcodes. TruSeq adapter sequences and Illumina sample barcodes were added in two successive PCR steps. TCR alpha and beta cDNA libraries were sequenced on the Illumina HiSeq platform with custom primers. The published analysis was carried out like this. Unique molecular identifiers were extracted from raw reads with MiGEC, and CDR3 positions were determined with MiXCR. Recombination models were inferred per individual with the repgenHMM and IGoR tools using an EM algorithm. The analysis of shared clonotypes was done with the tcR package in R, with sharing normalized by the product of cloneset sizes. To study raw recombination without the effects of thymic and clonal selection, out-of-frame nonproductive sequences were analyzed. TCRdb cleaned the public reads at Q25 with fastp, built clones with MiXCR and kept in-frame beta chains. Entries are consolidated by CDR3 protein sequence, retaining the most common genes and DNA. These V and J calls are TCRdb output, not the study's own analysis. Present in this sample are a few hundred thousand distinct CDR3 sequences, 14% of which were seen just once. The top ten clones comprise about 1% of the sample.

General conclusions and limits of the study: In monozygotic twins, recombination models systematically underestimated out-of-frame TCR alpha sharing, but the models matched the sharing seen between unrelated individuals. Fewer insertions were carried by abundant cord blood beta clonotypes, a similar but weaker trend appeared in young adult naive repertoires, and no such trend appeared in memory repertoires. A weaker excess of twin sharing was found in beta out-of-frame sequences because the signal-to-noise ratio was lowered by fewer shared sequences. Compared with coincidental sharing between unrelated individuals, an excess of low generation-probability sequences was observed among out-of-frame TCR alpha sequences shared between twins. Invariant T cells such as MAIT and iNKT could partly confound zero-insertion analyses, though diverse VJ usage argued against this for most clonotypes. Because the same donors could not be followed over many years, the conclusions depended on cross-sectional statistical analysis.

Points on this clonotype: The clone's antigen remains unknown. A junction boundary mismatches the germline segment, possibly from a read error.

The CDR3 covers 17 residues, taking in both the cysteine and the phenylalanine. Solely the CDR3 DNA is kept, with 51 bases framed from the first base. CDR1 and CDR2 are drawn from the germline V gene (reference sequence): SSHAT, FNYEAQ. These same data were also listed under a study on yellow fever vaccine responses in identical twins. The second source states: The authors reported that the T cell response to vaccination in identical twins appeared partly convergent and partly personalized. Focusing on identical twins, the study followed the T cell clones that responded to the vaccine, and did so with precision.

This clonotype was obtained from a woman under 30 in good health. The V and J segments used are TRBV7-7 and TRBJ2-2; TRBD2 agrees with 10 junctional bases. Sequencing was carried out using CD4+ T cells sorted from blood. This receptor carries the CDR3 CASSPAGLAANTGELFF. Here is the DNA: TGTGCTAGCAGCCCAGCCGGACTAGCGGCAAACACCGGGGAGCTGTTTTTT.